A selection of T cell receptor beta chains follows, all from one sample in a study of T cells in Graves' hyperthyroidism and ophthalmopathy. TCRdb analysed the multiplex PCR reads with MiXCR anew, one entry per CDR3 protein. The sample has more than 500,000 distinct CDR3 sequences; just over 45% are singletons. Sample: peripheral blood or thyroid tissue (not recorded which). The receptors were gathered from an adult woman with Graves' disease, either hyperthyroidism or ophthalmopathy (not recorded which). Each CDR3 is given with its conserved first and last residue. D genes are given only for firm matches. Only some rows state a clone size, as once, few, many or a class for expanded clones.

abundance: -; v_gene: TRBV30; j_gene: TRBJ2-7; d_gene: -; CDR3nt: TGTGCCTGGAGCGAAACAGGGTACGAGCAGTACTTC; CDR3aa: CAWSETGYEQYF
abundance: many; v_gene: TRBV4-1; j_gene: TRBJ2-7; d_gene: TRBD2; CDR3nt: TGCGCCAGCAGCCGTCAGACTAGCGGGAGCTACGAGCAGTACTTC; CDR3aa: CASSRQTSGSYEQYF
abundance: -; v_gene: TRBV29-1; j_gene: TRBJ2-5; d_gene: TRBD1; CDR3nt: TGCAGCGTTAAAGGGACAGTGGATCAAGAGACCCAGTACTTC; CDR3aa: CSVKGTVDQETQYF
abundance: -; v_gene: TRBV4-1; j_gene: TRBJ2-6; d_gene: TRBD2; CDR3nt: TGCGCCAGCAGCCTCCTAGCGGGGGGCCACTCTGGGGCCAACGTCCTGACTTTC; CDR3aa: CASSLLAGGHSGANVLTF
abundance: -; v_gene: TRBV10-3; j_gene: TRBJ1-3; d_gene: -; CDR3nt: TGTGCCACCCGAAGCGGCCCCACGAACACCATATATTTT; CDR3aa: CATRSGPTNTIYF
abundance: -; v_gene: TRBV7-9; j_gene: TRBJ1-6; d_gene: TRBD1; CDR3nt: TGCGCCAGCAGCCAGGACAGGGGGCTTGATTCACCCCTCCACTTT; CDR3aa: CASSQDRGLDSPLHF
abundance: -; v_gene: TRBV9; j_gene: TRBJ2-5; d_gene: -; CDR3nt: TGTGCCAGCAGCGGACAGGGTACTAGCAATCAGCCCCAGTACTTC; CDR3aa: CASSGQGTSNQPQYF
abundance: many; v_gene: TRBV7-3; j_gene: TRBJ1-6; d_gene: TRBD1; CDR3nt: TGTGCCAGCAGTCTTCGACAGGGAACGGCCCTCCACTTT; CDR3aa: CASSLRQGTALHF
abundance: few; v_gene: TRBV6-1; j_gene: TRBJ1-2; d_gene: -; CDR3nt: TGTGCCAGCAGTCTCCGGGACGGCAACTATGGCTACACCTTC; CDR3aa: CASSLRDGNYGYTF
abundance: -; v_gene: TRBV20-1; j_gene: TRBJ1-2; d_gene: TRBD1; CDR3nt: TGCAGTGCCGCGCCGGACAGGGGTGGAGGCTACACCTTC; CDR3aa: CSAAPDRGGGYTF
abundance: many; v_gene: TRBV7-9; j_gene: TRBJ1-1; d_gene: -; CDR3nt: TGCGCCAGCAGCTTGGCCGAGAACACTGAAGCTTTCTTT; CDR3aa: CASSLAENTEAFF
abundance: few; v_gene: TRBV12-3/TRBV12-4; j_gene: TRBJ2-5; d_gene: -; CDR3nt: TGTGCCAGCAGTTTAAAGGGGAGGGAGACCCAGTACTTC; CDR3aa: CASSLKGRETQYF
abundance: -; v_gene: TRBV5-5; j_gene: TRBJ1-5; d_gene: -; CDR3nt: TGTGCCAGCAGCCTGGTCGTCGAGACCCAGCATTTT; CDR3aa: CASSLVVETQHF
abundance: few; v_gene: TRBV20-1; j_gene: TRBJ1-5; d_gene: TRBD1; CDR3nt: TGCAGTGCCAGCAGCACGACAGGGCCGAATCAGCCCCAGCATTTT; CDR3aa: CSASSTTGPNQPQHF
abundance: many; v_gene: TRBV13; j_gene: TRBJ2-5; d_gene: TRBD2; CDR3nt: TGTGCCAGCAGCTGGACCCAGCGGGAGTTTAAATGGGAGACCCAGTACTTC; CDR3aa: CASSWTQREFKWETQYF
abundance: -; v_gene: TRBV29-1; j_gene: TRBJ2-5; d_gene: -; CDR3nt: TGCAGCGTTCCATCGGGAGAGCGGCCGGAGACCCAGTACTTC; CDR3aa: CSVPSGERPETQYF
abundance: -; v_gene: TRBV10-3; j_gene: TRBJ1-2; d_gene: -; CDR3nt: TGTGCCATCAGTCAAGGCAGTGCCGCCGCAGACTATGCTAACTATGGCTACACCTTC; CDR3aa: CAISQGSAAADYANYGYTF
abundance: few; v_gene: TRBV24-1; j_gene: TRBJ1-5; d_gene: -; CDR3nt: TGTGCCACCAGTGAAGGGACATCGGGCAATCAGCCCCAGCATTTT; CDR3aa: CATSEGTSGNQPQHF
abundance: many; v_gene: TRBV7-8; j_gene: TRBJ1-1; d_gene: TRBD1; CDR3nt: TGTGCCAGCAGCTTGAACAGGGGGCTTTACACTGAAGCTTTCTTT; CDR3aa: CASSLNRGLYTEAFF
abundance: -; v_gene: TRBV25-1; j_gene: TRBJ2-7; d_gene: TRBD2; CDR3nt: TGTGCCAGCAGTCCCTCTAGCGGGACCTACGAGCAGTACTTC; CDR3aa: CASSPSSGTYEQYF
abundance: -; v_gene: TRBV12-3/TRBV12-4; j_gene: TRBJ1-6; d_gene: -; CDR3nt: TGTGCCAGCAGGCATCGCACAGGGCCCCACCTCCACTTT; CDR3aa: CASRHRTGPHLHF
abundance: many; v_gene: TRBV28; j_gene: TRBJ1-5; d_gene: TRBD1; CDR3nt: TGTGCCAGCAGCTCGACAGGGTTTGTAAATCAGCCCCAGCATTTT; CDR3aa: CASSSTGFVNQPQHF
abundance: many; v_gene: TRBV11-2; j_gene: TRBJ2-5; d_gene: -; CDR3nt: TGTGCCAGCAGCTCGGGGATTGCGCGAGAGACCCAGTACTTC; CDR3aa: CASSSGIARETQYF
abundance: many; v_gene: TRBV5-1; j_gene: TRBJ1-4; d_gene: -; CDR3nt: TGCGCCAGCAAGCGGGGGCTAAACGAAAAACTGTTTTTT; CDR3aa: CASKRGLNEKLFF
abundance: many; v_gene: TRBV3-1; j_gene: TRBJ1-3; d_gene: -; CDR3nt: TGTGCCAGCAGCCGGGACACCGCCTCTGGAAACACCATATATTTT; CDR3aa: CASSRDTASGNTIYF
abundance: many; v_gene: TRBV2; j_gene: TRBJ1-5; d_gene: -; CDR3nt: TGTGCCAGCAGTGAACGGTCCCTGGATCAGCCCCAGCATTTT; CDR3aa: CASSERSLDQPQHF
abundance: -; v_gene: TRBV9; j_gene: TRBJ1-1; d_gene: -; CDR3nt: TGTGCCAGCAGCGGATCCCGGGACGTCATGGCTGAAGCTTTCTTT; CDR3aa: CASSGSRDVMAEAFF
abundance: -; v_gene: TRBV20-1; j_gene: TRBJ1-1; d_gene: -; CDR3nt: TGCAGTGCTAGGAAGGGCAGCCTGAACACTGAAGCTTTCTTT; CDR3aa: CSARKGSLNTEAFF
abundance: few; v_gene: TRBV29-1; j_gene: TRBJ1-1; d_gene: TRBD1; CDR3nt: TGCAGCGTGGACCCGGGACAGACAGATATGAACACTGAAGCTTTCTTT; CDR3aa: CSVDPGQTDMNTEAFF
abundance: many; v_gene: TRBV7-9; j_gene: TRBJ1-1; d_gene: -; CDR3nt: TGTGCCAGCGGCTGGGGGGCGCGGACTGAAGCTTTCTTT; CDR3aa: CASGWGARTEAFF
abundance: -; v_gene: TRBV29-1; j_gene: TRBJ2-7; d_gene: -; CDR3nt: TGCAGCGTTAAAGGGAACTCCTACGAGCAGTACTTC; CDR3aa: CSVKGNSYEQYF
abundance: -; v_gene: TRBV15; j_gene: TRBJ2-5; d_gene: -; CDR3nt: TGTGCCACCAGCAGAGATCGTCTTGTACAGATGGAGACCCAGTACTTC; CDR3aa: CATSRDRLVQMETQYF
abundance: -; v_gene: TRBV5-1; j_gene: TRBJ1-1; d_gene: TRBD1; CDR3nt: TGCGCCAGCAGGAGACAGGGCTACACTGAAGCTTTCTTT; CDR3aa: CASRRQGYTEAFF
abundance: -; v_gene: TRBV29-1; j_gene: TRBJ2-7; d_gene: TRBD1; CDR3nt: TGCAGCGGGGGACAGGGCTACGAGCAGTACTTC; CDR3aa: CSGGQGYEQYF
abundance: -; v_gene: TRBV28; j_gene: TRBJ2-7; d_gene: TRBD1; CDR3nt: TGTGCCAGCAGCTCGATCACAGGGGCCTCCTACGAGCAGTACTTC; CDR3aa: CASSSITGASYEQYF
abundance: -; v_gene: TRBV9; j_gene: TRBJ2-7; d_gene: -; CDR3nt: TGTGCCAGCAGCGTAGACGGGGGAACCTACGAGCAGTACTTC; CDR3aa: CASSVDGGTYEQYF
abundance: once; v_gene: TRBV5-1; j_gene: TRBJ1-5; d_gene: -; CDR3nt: TGCGCCAGCAGCACCGGGACCAATCAGCCCCAGCATTTT; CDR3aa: CASSTGTNQPQHF
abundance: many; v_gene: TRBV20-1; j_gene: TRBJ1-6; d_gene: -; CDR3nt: TGCAGTGCTCAGCGGGGCCAAGGCTATTCACCCCTCCACTTT; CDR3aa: CSAQRGQGYSPLHF
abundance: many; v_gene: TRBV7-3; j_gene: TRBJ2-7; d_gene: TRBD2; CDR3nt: TGTGCCAGCAGCTTAACGTTTAGCGGGACGGGGGAGCAGTACTTC; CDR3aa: CASSLTFSGTGEQYF